Presented here are 22 T cell receptor beta chains from one specimen sequenced in a study of blood T cell repertoires in COVID-19. The repertoire was sequenced with immunoSEQ multiplex PCR; TCRdb's copy has only in-frame clones and lacks some. The data show 300,000 to 400,000 clones, just over 85% seen once. The material sequenced was PBMCs or T cells enriched from blood (not recorded which). These receptors were obtained from a woman between 40 and 55 years old with acute COVID-19.

The chain joins TRBV6-5 to TRBJ1-2; the match to TRBD1 covers 10 bases. Germline V gene data show CDR1 as MNHEY and CDR2 as SVGAGI. CDR3 length: 13 amino acids. J lost 10 bases, V lost 2 bases, and 4 bases had no gene match. The CDR3 region is CASSYDRGLYYTF. The CDR3 region has the DNA TGTGCCAGCAGTTACGACAGGGGGCTTTACTACACCTTC.

The V and J genes are TRBV18 and TRBJ1-4; the D is unclear. V shed 2 bases and J shed 8 bases, with 6 bases lying between them. In germline, CDR1 is KGHSH, CDR2 LQKENI. The CDR3 loop spans 12 amino acids. CDR3 DNA: TGTGCCAGCTCACCAGGCTCAGAAAAACTGTTTTTT. This translates into CASSPGSEKLFF.

The chain employs TRBV3-1 (or the pseudogene TRBV3-2) and TRBJ2-7, with 9 bases fitting TRBD2. The CDR3 consists of 14 residues. Germline trimming cut 4 bases from V and 4 bases from J; bases unmatched to any gene: 5. Germline V lookup: CDR1 LGHDT, CDR2 YNNKEL (reference sequence). The chain's CDR3 is CASSRSGGGYEQYF. In DNA, the CDR3 is TGTGCCAGCAGCCGTAGCGGGGGAGGGTACGAGCAGTACTTC.

The rearrangement uses TRBV5-1 and TRBJ1-2; possible D gene TRBD1, 6 bases. The germline V gene encodes CDR1 SGHRS and CDR2 YFSETQ. This CDR3 comprises 17 residues. Trimming cost V 0 bases and J 4 bases, with 19 bases left between them. CDR3 protein: CASSLGGSTRDTYGYTF. CDR3 DNA sequence: TGCGCCAGCAGCTTGGGGGGGAGCACGAGGGACACCTATGGCTACACCTTC.

J is TRBJ1-2 and V is TRBV28, with no clear D. Germline-derived CDR1 and CDR2 are MDHEN and SYDVKM. The V end was cut by 8 bases, the J end by 8 bases, with 21 bases between. CDR3 size: 14 residues. CDR3 coding DNA: TGTGCCAGCCTCGTAGGCAGGCAGTTGACCGGCTACACCTTC. Translating it yields CASLVGRQLTGYTF.

J is TRBJ1-1 and V is TRBV9; no reliable D call. V was trimmed by 0 bases and J by 1 base, leaving 7 bases between them. Per the germline V gene, CDR1 is SGDLS and CDR2 is YYNGEE. The CDR3 sequence is 14 residues long. The CDR3: CASSVVSTNTEAFF. In nucleotides, the CDR3 is TGTGCCAGCAGCGTAGTCAGTACGAACACTGAAGCTTTCTTT. Complete variable domain (other parts from reference TRBV9 and TRBJ1-1): DSGVTQTPKHLITATGQRVTLRCSPRSGDLSVYWYQQSLDQGLQFLIQYYNGEERAKGNILERFSAQQFPDLHSELNLSSLELGDSALYFCASSVVSTNTEAFFGQGTRLTVV.

The chain links TRBV5-4 to TRBJ1-5; TRBD1 matches at 7 bases. The CDR3 is made up of 14 amino acids. With 4 bases clipped from V and 2 bases from J, the junction kept 3 bases outside the gene matches. Germline lookup yields CDR1 SGHNT and CDR2 YYREEE (reference sequence). The CDR3 nucleotides read TGTGCCAGCAGCATCGACAGGGGCAATCAGCCCCAGCATTTT. Its translation: CASSIDRGNQPQHF.

The chain recombines TRBV2 with TRBJ1-5; D unclear. Germline CDR1 SNHLY, CDR2 FYNNEI. Trimming removed 8 bases at V and 6 bases at J, with 14 bases between. This CDR3 region has 13 residues. CDR3 nucleotides: TGTGCCAGCTCTCGGAGGGAGAGTCAGCCCCAGCATTTT. Encoded protein: CASSRRESQPQHF.

The chain has TRBV11-3 and TRBJ1-2, with unresolved D. Germline CDR1 is SGHNT and CDR2 is YENEEA. The CDR3 has 17 amino acids. V dropped 2 bases and J dropped 3 bases, with 19 bases sitting between them. The CDR3 DNA reads as TGTGCCAGCAGCTTACAACCCAGCAGGATTATACACTATGGCTACACCTTC. Residues: CASSLQPSRIIHYGYTF.

The chain combines TRBV3-1 (or the pseudogene TRBV3-2) with TRBJ1-5; 8 nucleotides line up with TRBD1. With V trimmed by 3 bases and J by 7 bases, 11 bases remained unmatched. Germline V gene lookup returns CDR1 LGHDT and CDR2 YNNKEL (reference sequence). This CDR3 is built from 16 residues. This CDR3 is CASSQEKLRTGQPQHF. The CDR3 DNA reads as TGTGCCAGCAGCCAGGAAAAACTACGGACAGGGCAGCCCCAGCATTTT.

Turning to this clone: The same CDR3 arises from other DNA sequences in this sample as well. The V gene is TRBV6-2 or TRBV6-3, the J gene TRBJ1-5; D unresolved. The CDR3 is made up of 15 amino acids. Germline assignment: CDR1 MNHEY and CDR2 SVGEGT. Between the trimmed V and J ends, which lost 2 bases and 0 bases, there was a span of 8 bases. This CDR3 reads CASSYPRDSNQPQHF. CDR3 bases: TGTGCCAGCAGTTACCCGAGGGATAGCAATCAGCCCCAGCATTTT.

The chain carries TRBV27 and TRBJ1-1, with D perhaps TRBD1 (6 bases). CDR1 MNHEY and CDR2 SMNVEV come from the germline V gene (reference sequence). The CDR3 runs to 16 residues. Trimming pared 2 bases from V and 0 bases from J, leaving 13 bases between. This CDR3 reads CASSLNRVSLNTEAFF. The CDR3 DNA sequence: TGTGCCAGCAGTTTAAACAGGGTTTCCCTGAACACTGAAGCTTTCTTT.

The V and J genes are TRBV28 and TRBJ2-7; 11 nucleotides line up with TRBD2. Per the germline V gene, CDR1 is MDHEN and CDR2 is SYDVKM. CDR3 length: 15 residues. V gave up 7 bases and J gave up 3 bases; unmatched junction bases: 8. The CDR3 nucleotides are TGTGCCAGCACCGGCCCACTAGCGGGAGACTACGAGCAGTACTTC. Its protein is CASTGPLAGDYEQYF.

This chain links TRBV5-1 with TRBJ1-1; TRBD1 is a possible D gene (6 bases). The CDR3 is made up of 14 amino acids. Per germline, CDR1 SGHRS and CDR2 YFSETQ. V lost 4 bases, J lost 1 base, and 11 bases lay in between. The CDR3 protein is CASSQNRENTEAFF. CDR3 nucleotide sequence: TGCGCCAGCAGCCAAAACAGGGAGAACACTGAAGCTTTCTTT.

V gene TRBV9 combines with J gene TRBJ1-2; D is undetermined. The CDR3 is 14 residues long. The V and J ends lost 0 bases and 5 bases respectively, with 11 bases between them. The germline V gene encodes CDR1 SGDLS and CDR2 YYNGEE. CDR3 DNA: TGTGCCAGCAGCGTAGGGCCGGGATTTTATGGCTACACCTTC. This gives the protein CASSVGPGFYGYTF.

The V and J genes are TRBV9 and TRBJ1-1; D gene uncertain. CDR3 length: 17 amino acids. CDR1 is SGDLS and CDR2 is YYNGEE in the germline V gene. V was trimmed by 5 bases and J by 4 bases, leaving 24 bases between them. This CDR3 is CASSFLPPVGPITEAFF. CDR3 bases: TGTGCCAGCAGTTTCCTTCCCCCGGTGGGCCCTATCACTGAAGCTTTCTTT.

This chain uses TRBV7-9 with TRBJ2-3; weak D call: TRBD2 (6 bases). The length of the CDR3 is 15 residues. V lost 5 bases, J lost 0 bases, and 12 bases lay in between. Germline V gene lookup returns CDR1 SEHNR and CDR2 FQNEAQ (reference sequence). CDR3 amino acids: CASSTPAGSTDTQYF. DNA of the CDR3: TGTGCCAGCAGCACCCCGGCGGGGAGCACAGATACGCAGTATTTT. Based on the CDR3 plus reference TRBV7-9 and TRBJ2-3, the full variable domain is DTGVSQNPRHKITKRGQNVTFRCDPISEHNRLYWYRQTLGQGPEFLTYFQNEAQLEKSRLLSDRFSAERPKGSFSTLEIQRTEQGDSAMYLCASSTPAGSTDTQYFGPGTRLTVL.

The chain combines TRBV7-2 with TRBJ2-1, with 8 bases aligning to TRBD2. V lost 5 bases to trimming and J lost 9 bases; unmatched junction nucleotides: 9. This CDR3 is 14 amino acids long. CDR1 and CDR2 from the germline V gene are SGHTA and FQGNSA. The DNA of the CDR3 is TGTGCCAGCAGCATGGCCGGGACTAGAGTTGAGCAGTTCTTC. Protein product: CASSMAGTRVEQFF.

This rearrangement joins TRBV4-2 to TRBJ1-4; D ambiguous. The germline V gene encodes CDR1 LGHNA and CDR2 YNFKEQ. Trimming left V 3 bases short and J 7 bases short, with 15 bases between. The CDR3 is 15 residues long. In DNA, the CDR3 is TGTGCCAGCAGCCAGGATGACGGTGGGAGTGAAAAACTGTTTTTT. Translation: CASSQDDGGSEKLFF.

This chain links TRBV4-2 with TRBJ2-7; 7 nucleotides line up with TRBD2. Looked up from germline, CDR1 is LGHNA and CDR2 is YNFKEQ. This CDR3 spans 17 amino acids. After removal of 4 bases from V and 3 bases from J, the junction contained 15 bases not matched to a gene. The CDR3 region is CASSRISGVLADYEQYF. The CDR3 DNA reads TGTGCCAGCAGCCGCATCTCTGGGGTGCTAGCGGACTACGAGCAGTACTTC.

The CDR3 spells CASSQDYAGGRNQPQHF. CDR3 coding DNA: TGCGCCAGCAGCCAAGATTATGCAGGGGGCCGCAATCAGCCCCAGCATTTT. The chain is built from TRBV4-3 and TRBJ1-5, with TRBD1 matching over 8 bases. Germline V CDR1 and CDR2: LGHNA, YSLEER. With 0 bases clipped from V and 2 bases from J, the junction kept 6 bases outside the gene matches. This CDR3 is built from 17 residues.

The rearrangement joins TRBV5-5 to TRBJ1-6; 8 nucleotides align to TRBD1. CDR1 and CDR2 from the germline V gene are SGHKS and YYEKEE (reference sequence). The CDR3 is 13 residues long. With 4 bases clipped from V and 8 bases from J, the junction kept 2 bases outside the gene matches. For the CDR3, the DNA is TGTGCCAGCAGCCCGGACAGGGATTCACCCCTCCACTTT. This gives the protein CASSPDRDSPLHF.